What follows are 32 T cell receptor beta chains derived from one specimen sequenced in a study of OX40 agonist ivuxolimab in advanced cancers. Receptor amplification or capture employed the immunoSEQ multiplex PCR assay. TCRdb's version of the immuneACCESS table is confined to in-frame rearrangements and falls short of the full clone set. An unresolved V gene accounts for under half of the shortfall where checked; the remainder is of unknown origin. The sample table shows more than 40,000 clones, and around 80% are seen once. Clones ranked in the top ten supply around a quarter of the sample. The input for sequencing was CD4+ or CD8+ T cells sorted from blood, taken in a trial of the OX40 agonist ivuxolimab. The receptors shown here come from an adult with an advanced solid tumor such as melanoma, head and neck, liver or kidney cancer.

The J gene is TRBJ2-7, the V gene TRBV27; the match to TRBD2 covers 11 bases. CDR1 is MNHEY, CDR2 SMNVEV, per germline (reference sequence). With 3 bases clipped from V and 2 bases from J, the junction kept 0 bases outside the gene matches. The CDR3 extends over 14 amino acids. DNA of the CDR3: TGTGCCAGCAGTTTGGGACTAGCGGCCTACGAGCAGTACTTC. Residues: CASSLGLAAYEQYF.

The chain is built from TRBV7-2 and TRBJ1-6, with 8 nucleotides matching TRBD1. V lost 4 bases and J lost 13; bases outside the gene matches: 9. The CDR3 is 14 amino acids. The germline V gene encodes CDR1 SGHTA and CDR2 FQGNSA. The CDR3 DNA reads TGTGCCAGCAGCTGGGACAGGCCAGGGGAGCCCCTCCACTTT. Translated, it gives CASSWDRPGEPLHF.

This chain uses TRBV11-2 with TRBJ2-5; TRBD1 aligns across 9 bases. CDR1 and CDR2 from the germline V gene are SGHAT and FQNNGV. The CDR3 covers 17 residues. With V trimmed by 5 bases and J by 2 bases, 12 bases remained unmatched. CDR3 loop: CASSLAGTGSLQETQYF. The DNA of the CDR3 is TGTGCCAGCAGCCTAGCCGGGACAGGGAGTTTGCAAGAGACCCAGTACTTC.

The chain is built from TRBV7-9 and TRBJ1-2; 7 nucleotides agree with TRBD1. The CDR3 totals 14 residues. Trimming cost V 5 bases and J 2 bases; bases outside gene matches: 5. Germline CDR1 reads SEHNR; CDR2 reads FQNEAQ (reference sequence). CDR3 sequence (DNA): TGTGCCAGCAGCGGGGGACAGTGGAACTATGGCTACACCTTC. Its protein is CASSGGQWNYGYTF.

V is TRBV7-3 and J is TRBJ2-1; perhaps D is TRBD1 or TRBD2 (5 bases each). The germline V and J ends were trimmed by 3 bases and 3 bases, with 21 bases remaining between them. Germline V gene lookup returns CDR1 SGHTA and CDR2 FQGTGA. This CDR3 is built from 18 residues. The CDR3 DNA is TGTGCCAGCAGCTTTGGGGGACCCCCAGGGAGAGGCTACAATGAGCAGTTCTTC. It is translated as CASSFGGPPGRGYNEQFF. The full variable domain, with the rest looked up from reference TRBV7-3 and TRBJ2-1, is GAGVSQTPSNKVTEKGKYVELRCDPISGHTALYWYRQSLGQGPEFLIYFQGTGAADDSGLPNDRFFAVRPEGSVSTLKIQRTERGDSAVYLCASSFGGPPGRGYNEQFFGPGTRLTVL.

The chain links TRBV5-6 to TRBJ1-1; TRBD1 aligns across 7 bases. The CDR3 is 16 residues long. CDR1 and CDR2 from the germline V gene are SGHDT and YYEEEE. Trimming removed 3 bases from V and 8 bases from J; junction bases left unmatched: 16. The CDR3 here is CASSSPDRVEILEAFF. The CDR3 DNA is TGTGCCAGCAGCTCTCCAGACAGGGTCGAAATCCTGGAAGCTTTCTTT.

The chain employs TRBV5-1 and TRBJ2-1; 7 nucleotides line up with TRBD2. With V trimmed by 0 bases and J by 3 bases, 6 bases remained unmatched. Germline V lookup: CDR1 SGHRS, CDR2 YFSETQ. The CDR3 spans 16 residues. The CDR3 DNA reads TGCGCCAGCAGCTTGGGGCTAGCGGACTTCTACAATGAGCAGTTCTTC. Amino acid sequence: CASSLGLADFYNEQFF.

The V call is TRBV27, the J call TRBJ1-1; D uncertain. This CDR3 is built from 14 residues. V gave up 4 bases and J gave up 9 bases, with 18 bases separating them. Germline values: CDR1 MNHEY, CDR2 SMNVEV (reference sequence). The CDR3 region is CASSSGGVAGQAFF. CDR3 in DNA: TGTGCCAGCAGTTCGGGCGGGGTGGCGGGTCAAGCTTTCTTT.

The rearrangement joins TRBV10-3 to TRBJ2-3, with no clear D. The CDR3 covers 11 residues. Germline V lookup: CDR1 ENHRY, CDR2 SYGVKD. The V end lost 3 bases, the J end lost 2 bases, and 0 bases lay between the germline ends. The CDR3 loop reads CAISDTDTQYF. The CDR3 DNA sequence: TGTGCCATCAGTGACACAGATACGCAGTATTTT.

There are a few counts of this clone. The chain carries TRBV4-1 and TRBJ2-5, with 13 bases fitting TRBD2. J gave up 5 bases and V 5 bases, and 8 bases lay outside the gene matches. Germline values: CDR1 MGHRA, CDR2 YSYEKL. This CDR3 region has 16 residues. The CDR3 sequence: CASSSRTSGGFETQYF. The CDR3 DNA is TGCGCCAGCAGCTCCAGGACTAGCGGGGGTTTTGAGACCCAGTACTTC.

There are a few counts of this clone. The genes are TRBV29-1 and TRBJ2-2; 13 nucleotides agree with TRBD2. The CDR3 loop spans 17 amino acids. Germline-derived CDR1 and CDR2 are SQVTM and ANQGSEA. The trim removed 5 bases at V and 2 bases at J, leaving 8 bases unmatched. The CDR3 DNA reads as TGCAGCGTTCAAAAAACTAGCGGGGGGGTAAACACCGGGGAGCTGTTTTTT. It translates to CSVQKTSGGVNTGELFF.

The V gene is TRBV30, the J gene TRBJ2-1; TRBD1 aligns across 7 bases. The CDR3 consists of 13 residues. Germline trimming cut 5 bases from V and 1 base from J; bases unmatched to any gene: 2. The germline V gene encodes CDR1 GTSNPN and CDR2 SVGIG (reference sequence). The CDR3 loop is CAWGQESYNEQFF. As DNA, the CDR3 is TGTGCCTGGGGACAGGAATCCTACAATGAGCAGTTCTTC. The variable domain in full, with the rest retrieved from reference TRBV30 and TRBJ2-1, is SQTIHQWPATLVQPVGSPLSLECTVEGTSNPNLYWYRQAAGRGLQLLFYSVGIGQISSEVPQNLSASRPQDRQFILSSKKLLLSDSGFYLCAWGQESYNEQFFGPGTRLTVL.

This chain joins TRBV5-5 and TRBJ1-4, with 7 positions matching TRBD1. J was trimmed by 5 bases and V by 3 bases; bases with no gene match: 7. The CDR3 is made up of 15 amino acids. Germline V lookup: CDR1 SGHKS, CDR2 YYEKEE (reference sequence). The DNA for the CDR3 is TGTGCCAGCAGCTACCCGGGACAGAAGAATGAAAAACTGTTTTTT. Translating gives CASSYPGQKNEKLFF.

The genes are TRBV7-8 and TRBJ2-3, with TRBD1 as a possible D gene (5 bases). The CDR3 is 15 residues long. V was clipped by 5 bases and J by 0 bases, with 12 bases between them. Germline assignment: CDR1 SGHVS and CDR2 FQNEAQ. This CDR3 reads CASSHLTASTDTQYF. In DNA form, the CDR3 reads TGTGCCAGCAGCCACCTGACAGCTAGCACAGATACGCAGTATTTT.

This clone is labeled medium-sized. The V and J genes are TRBV30 and TRBJ2-7; tentatively, D is TRBD2 (6 bases). V lost 0 bases, J lost 5 bases, and 8 bases lay in between. This CDR3 has 12 amino acids. The germline gives CDR1 GTSNPN, CDR2 SVGIG (reference sequence). CDR3 bases: TGTGCCTGGAGTGTAGGAGGGAACGAGCAGTACTTC. Its protein is CAWSVGGNEQYF.

The chain recombines TRBV5-4 with TRBJ2-2; 9 nucleotides align to TRBD1. The CDR3 is 17 amino acids. The germline gives CDR1 SGHNT, CDR2 YYREEE (reference sequence). The V segment lost 3 bases and the J segment 2 bases; nucleotides outside the gene matches: 8. The CDR3 DNA sequence: TGTGCCAGCAGCTCTTCCGCGGGACAGGGTAACACCGGGGAGCTGTTTTTT. This sequence encodes CASSSSAGQGNTGELFF.

The rearrangement links TRBV6-5 to TRBJ2-1, with 8 bases aligning to TRBD2. The CDR3 is made up of 15 amino acids. Germline CDR1 and CDR2: MNHEY and SVGAGI. V lost 5 bases and J lost 4; bases outside the gene matches: 7. The CDR3 region has the DNA TGTGCCAGCAGTCTCGGGGGGGATCGGTACAATGAGCAGTTCTTC. It codes for CASSLGGDRYNEQFF.

This clone was found once. The V call is TRBV4-3, the J call TRBJ1-6, with D perhaps TRBD1 (5 bases). Germline CDR1 and CDR2: LGHNA and YSLEER. Trimming removed 4 bases from V and 10 bases from J, with 23 bases in between. CDR3 length equals 17 residues. Here the CDR3 DNA reads TGCGCCAGCAGCCCTTCCCCAGGGTTGGGTGTGGAGTCACCCCTCCACTTT. Encoded protein: CASSPSPGLGVESPLHF.

This chain's CDR3 is CASSSNRGLNTEAFF. DNA for the CDR3: TGTGCCAGCAGCTCTAACAGGGGTCTAAACACTGAAGCTTTCTTT. The chain uses TRBV7-8 and TRBJ1-1, with 7 bases matching TRBD1. With V trimmed by 4 bases and J by 2 bases, 7 bases remained unmatched. Germline CDR1 is SGHVS and CDR2 is FQNEAQ. The CDR3 runs to 15 residues.

This chain links TRBV5-6 with TRBJ1-1, with D possibly matching TRBD1 (5 bases). This CDR3 contains 14 residues. Germline V gene data show CDR1 as SGHDT and CDR2 as YYEEEE. V gave up 2 bases and J gave up 11 bases, with 19 bases separating them. The DNA of the CDR3 is TGTGCCAGCAGCTTAGTCTTTGGAAATCGGGGGGCTTTCTTT. It is translated as CASSLVFGNRGAFF.

The sample holds one count of this clone. This chain uses TRBV18 with TRBJ1-1, with D perhaps TRBD1 (6 bases). Trimming cost V 3 bases and J 2 bases, with 13 bases left between them. The germline gives CDR1 KGHSH, CDR2 LQKENI. The CDR3 totals 15 residues. The CDR3 sequence: CASSPPTGYNTEAFF. The CDR3 nucleotides are TGTGCCAGCTCACCGCCGACAGGCTATAACACTGAAGCTTTCTTT. Looking up the rest from reference TRBV18 and TRBJ1-1 gives the full variable domain: NAGVMQNPRHLVRRRGQEARLRCSPMKGHSHVYWYRQLPEEGLKFMVYLQKENIIDESGMPKERFSAEFPKEGPSILRIQQVVRGDSAAYFCASSPPTGYNTEAFFGQGTRLTVV.

This sequence joins TRBV28 and TRBJ1-2; 9 bases are a match to TRBD1. Germline lookup yields CDR1 MDHEN and CDR2 SYDVKM. The V segment lost 5 bases and the J segment 6 bases; nucleotides outside the gene matches: 13. The CDR3 contains 16 residues. In DNA, the CDR3 is TGTGCCAGCAGTCCACCGGGGGACAGGGTGCGGGATGGCTACACCTTC. Protein sequence: CASSPPGDRVRDGYTF.

V gene TRBV6-1 combines with J gene TRBJ1-3; no reliable D call. The V and J ends lost 4 bases and 0 bases respectively, with 10 bases between them. The V gene's germline CDR1 is MNHNS and CDR2 SASEGT. The CDR3 spans 15 residues. This chain's CDR3 is CASSVSGSSGNTIYF. The CDR3 DNA follows: TGTGCCAGCAGTGTGTCGGGCAGCTCTGGAAACACCATATATTTT.

This chain links TRBV19 with TRBJ1-5; TRBD1 agrees at 10 bases. V was clipped by 3 bases and J by 6 bases; unmatched bases: 2. The CDR3 runs 14 residues. Germline V CDR1 and CDR2: LNHDA, SQIVND (reference sequence). The CDR3 sequence: CASSMTGGFQPQHF. The CDR3 DNA reads TGTGCCAGTAGTATGACAGGGGGCTTTCAGCCCCAGCATTTT.

This clone was seen only once. DNA for the CDR3: TGTGCCAGCACCCCGCGGGGAGGCATTACCTACGAGCAGTACTTC. Protein: CASTPRGGITYEQYF. This sequence joins TRBV28 and TRBJ2-7; possibly TRBD2 for D (6 bases). CDR1 is MDHEN and CDR2 is SYDVKM in the germline V gene. The CDR3 has 15 amino acids. V dropped 7 bases and J dropped 2 bases, with 18 bases sitting between them.

The chain uses TRBV6-1 and TRBJ2-2, with D perhaps matching TRBD1 (7 bases). V was shortened by 1 base and J by 7 bases, with 13 bases between the two germline ends. Looked up from germline, CDR1 is MNHNS and CDR2 is SASEGT. CDR3 length: 15 amino acids. DNA of the CDR3: TGTGCCAGCAGTGAAGAGGGGGCGGGATTCGGGGAGCTGTTTTTT. Its translation is CASSEEGAGFGELFF.

The genes are TRBV5-6 and TRBJ2-7; 10 bases match TRBD1. V was clipped by 6 bases and J by 7 bases; unmatched bases: 13. There are 15 residues in the CDR3. Germline V gene sequence: CDR1 SGHDT, CDR2 YYEEEE. The CDR3 sequence is CASIWGDRGPGEQYF. The CDR3 nucleotides are TGTGCCAGCATCTGGGGGGACAGGGGACCGGGTGAGCAGTACTTC.

This chain joins TRBV6-5 and TRBJ2-7; D not resolved. The CDR3 loop spans 11 amino acids. The germline CDR1 and CDR2 sequences are MNHEY and SVGAGI. Between the trimmed V and J ends, which lost 8 bases and 3 bases, there was a span of 8 bases. CDR3 bases: TGTGCCAGCGGCCAGAGCTACGAGCAGTACTTC. It encodes CASGQSYEQYF.

In its sample, this clone was seen once. The chain uses TRBV6-1 and TRBJ1-5, with D unresolved. V lost 6 bases and J 7 bases, leaving 13 bases between the germline ends. Germline CDR1 reads MNHNS; CDR2 reads SASEGT. The CDR3 has 13 amino acids. This CDR3 reads CASRGPGEQPQHF. CDR3 nucleotide sequence: TGTGCCAGCAGGGGCCCGGGTGAGCAGCCCCAGCATTTT.

The V call is TRBV6-1, the J call TRBJ2-2; TRBD1 matches 10 bases. Per germline, CDR1 MNHNS and CDR2 SASEGT. V trimming: 6 bases; J trimming: 3 bases; junction bases outside the gene matches: 4. This CDR3 contains 15 residues. The chain's CDR3 is CASRGTGDDTGELFF. The CDR3 DNA sequence: TGTGCCAGCAGGGGGACAGGGGACGACACCGGGGAGCTGTTTTTT.

This clone was seen once. J is TRBJ2-7 and V is TRBV7-9; D gene ambiguous. V lost 1 base to trimming and J lost 3 bases, with 10 bases between them. CDR1 is SEHNR and CDR2 is FQNEAQ in the germline V gene (reference sequence). CDR3 length: 14 residues. CDR3: CASSLGGADYEQYF. The CDR3 region has the DNA TGTGCCAGCAGCTTAGGCGGAGCCGACTACGAGCAGTACTTC.

The chain has TRBV28 and TRBJ2-1, with 11 bases identical to TRBD2. Germline V lookup: CDR1 MDHEN, CDR2 SYDVKM. The CDR3 is made up of 17 amino acids. V was clipped by 1 base and J by 4 bases; unmatched bases: 6. CDR3 coding DNA: TGTGCCAGCAGTTTATCCCGACTAGCGGGGATTTACAATGAGCAGTTCTTC. Encoded protein: CASSLSRLAGIYNEQFF.